The 14 T cell receptor beta chains listed next were all sequenced from one sample in a study of patients and donors after allogeneic stem cell transplantation. Each CDR3 protein is one row after TCRdb ran MiXCR on the RT-PCR reads. Of about 200,000 distinct CDR3 sequences listed, around two fifths are singletons. Sequencing input: blood, either unsorted or a sorted T cell fraction (not recorded which). These receptors were taken from a human donor who was either an allogeneic HSCT recipient or a stem cell or donor lymphocyte infusion donor (not recorded which). It is not recorded whose cells these are; they may come from a transplant donor.

The CDR3 is CASSISSYEQYF. The CDR3 coding sequence is TGTGCCAGCAGCATTAGTAGCTACGAGCAGTACTTC. The chain has TRBV12-3 or TRBV12-4 and TRBJ2-7; no clear D. The V gene lost 6 bases and the J gene lost 3 bases, with 9 bases spanning the gap. This CDR3 spans 12 amino acids.

Remarks on this clonotype: The conserved final phenylalanine or tryptophan is absent from the CDR3, which likely points to a read error. The rearrangement uses TRBV20-1 and TRBJ1-1; 11 bases align to TRBD1. Per germline, CDR1 DFQATT and CDR2 SNEGSKA (reference sequence). The CDR3 extends over 15 amino acids. V dropped 0 bases and J dropped 4; count of bases not matched to a gene: 4. The CDR3 here is CSARDLGTGGTEAFS. The DNA of the CDR3 is TGCAGTGCTAGAGATCTCGGGACAGGGGGCACTGAAGCTTTCTCT.

This clonotype was found a few times. J is TRBJ2-1 and V is TRBV4-3; 7 bases match TRBD2. After removal of 0 bases from V and 5 bases from J, the junction contained 4 bases not matched to a gene. The CDR3 runs 15 residues. Germline CDR1 and CDR2: LGHNA and YSLEER. The CDR3 spells CASSQELADNNEQFF. CDR3 in DNA: TGCGCCAGCAGCCAAGAGCTAGCGGATAACAATGAGCAGTTCTTC.

The chain couples TRBV5-6 to TRBJ1-6; no clear D gene. This CDR3 spans 18 amino acids. The germline V and J ends were trimmed by 4 bases and 5 bases, with 22 bases remaining between them. Germline V gene lookup returns CDR1 SGHDT and CDR2 YYEEEE. CDR3: CASSLRTSGPLDNSPLHF. The CDR3 nucleotides read TGTGCCAGCAGCCTTCGGACTTCTGGGCCCTTGGATAATTCACCCCTCCACTTT. Complete variable domain (other parts from reference TRBV5-6 and TRBJ1-6): DAGVTQSPTHLIKTRGQQVTLRCSPKSGHDTVSWYQQALGQGPQFIFQYYEEEERQRGNFPDRFSGHQFPNYSSELNVNALLLGDSALYLCASSLRTSGPLDNSPLHFGNGTRLTVT.

The chain has TRBV20-1 and TRBJ2-7; TRBD1 matches 8 bases. The CDR3 consists of 16 residues. V trimming: 0 bases; J trimming: 2 bases; junction bases outside the gene matches: 9. Germline V gene lookup returns CDR1 DFQATT and CDR2 SNEGSKA (reference sequence). CDR3 sequence (DNA): TGCAGTGCTAGAGAAGCAAGAACAGGGGGAGCCTACGAGCAGTACTTC. It translates to CSAREARTGGAYEQYF.

This clonotype came up a few times. The chain couples TRBV12-3 or TRBV12-4 to TRBJ1-5; possible D gene TRBD1, 5 bases. The V gene lost 2 bases and the J gene lost 4 bases, with 15 bases spanning the gap. The CDR3 sequence is 16 residues long. The CDR3 loop is CASSLRGGVGNQPQHF. CDR3 DNA sequence: TGTGCCAGCAGTTTAAGAGGAGGGGTTGGGAATCAGCCCCAGCATTTT.

The chain carries TRBV12-3 or TRBV12-4 and TRBJ2-1, with 13 bases aligning to TRBD2. The CDR3 consists of 16 residues. The V segment lost 5 bases and the J segment 9 bases; nucleotides outside the gene matches: 10. The CDR3 loop reads CASSPVGTSGMSEQFF. Here the CDR3 DNA reads TGTGCCAGCAGTCCTGTCGGGACTAGCGGGATGAGTGAGCAGTTCTTC.

This clonotype was seen a few times. The chain has TRBV10-3 and TRBJ1-6, with a weak D call TRBD1 (5 bases). This CDR3 has 15 amino acids. Germline V gene sequence: CDR1 ENHRY, CDR2 SYGVKD. Trimming left V 4 bases short and J 4 bases short, with 11 bases between. CDR3 nucleotides: TGTGCCATCAGTGTGGGGGACCTTTATAATTCACCCCTCCACTTT. Translation: CAISVGDLYNSPLHF.

The chain has TRBV6-2 or TRBV6-3 and TRBJ2-1, with D hard to call. The CDR3 extends over 14 amino acids. The germline CDR1 and CDR2 sequences are MNHEY and SVGEGT. Trimming removed 6 bases from V and 0 bases from J, with 9 bases in between. DNA of the CDR3: TGTGCCAGCAGCTCCGCTAGCTCCTACAATGAGCAGTTCTTC. It yields the protein CASSSASSYNEQFF.

The chain uses TRBV6-5 and TRBJ1-1; no clear D. Germline V gene data show CDR1 as MNHEY and CDR2 as SVGAGI. The germline V and J ends were trimmed by 6 bases and 2 bases, with 7 bases remaining between them. The CDR3 has 12 residues. CDR3 sequence (DNA): TGTGCCAGCAGCGACGACAACACTGAAGCTTTCTTT. This translates into CASSDDNTEAFF.

This clonotype turned up a few times. V usage is TRBV7-9 and J usage is TRBJ1-6; the match to TRBD1 covers 8 bases. CDR3 length: 16 amino acids. Germline CDR1 is SEHNR and CDR2 is FQNEAQ (reference sequence). The V segment lost 7 bases and the J segment 6 bases; nucleotides outside the gene matches: 11. The DNA of the CDR3 is TGTGCCAGCACCATTACCACAGGGGGGCCTAATTCACCCCTCCACTTT. Protein product: CASTITTGGPNSPLHF.

The chain employs TRBV6-2 or TRBV6-3 and TRBJ1-1, with TRBD1 as a possible D gene (6 bases). The CDR3 sequence is 18 residues long. The V end lost 0 bases, the J end lost 2 bases, and 19 bases lay between the germline ends. From germline, CDR1 is MNHEY and CDR2 SVGEGT. CDR3 DNA sequence: TGTGCCAGCAGTTACTCGAAGGGCTCAGGGGCCTTTAACACTGAAGCTTTCTTT. Amino acids: CASSYSKGSGAFNTEAFF.

This clonotype was found a few times. The V call is TRBV2, the J call TRBJ2-1; the match to TRBD2 covers 9 bases. V trimming: 4 bases; J trimming: 7 bases; junction bases outside the gene matches: 20. The CDR3 length is 19 residues. Germline V CDR1 and CDR2: SNHLY, FYNNEI. CDR3 coding DNA: TGTGCCAGCAGTGTTTGGGCTAGCGGGACTGCTCACCTGGAGAATGAGCAGTTCTTC. It specifies CASSVWASGTAHLENEQFF.

This chain links TRBV10-3 with TRBJ1-3; D ambiguous. Germline CDR1 and CDR2: ENHRY and SYGVKD. V was trimmed by 10 bases and J by 0 bases, leaving 10 bases between them. The CDR3 extends over 13 amino acids. The CDR3 nucleotides are TGTGCCACCAAGATTTACTCTGGAAACACCATATATTTT. Protein sequence: CATKIYSGNTIYF.